The clone carrying this T cell receptor beta chain came up many times. Its target is unknown. The authors prepared the TCRbeta library with unique molecular identifiers. MiXCR was run by TCRdb on the PCR reads, yielding one entry per CDR3 protein. This table has around 250,000 distinct CDR3 sequences, more than 20% appearing once. The data were taken from a study of T-cell reconstitution after alpha-beta-depleted transplantation in children. Study outcomes and limitations: One year post-transplant, T-cell counts and diversity were largely derived from T cells produced anew. The origin of alpha-beta T cells about two months after transplant was reportedly several hundred expanded graft clones. For some patients, TCRbeta diversity was high at day 60 because of recipient T cells and thymic progenitors that survived.

This CDR3 has 15 amino acids. Germline CDR1 and CDR2: SGHVS and FQNEAQ. With V trimmed by 5 bases and J by 0 bases, 4 bases remained unmatched. The V and J genes are TRBV7-8 and TRBJ2-7; 10 bases line up with TRBD1. This clonotype was sampled from a girl aged 2-9 years with Fanconi anemia, due to receive a stem cell transplant. The source material was PBMCs, sampled before TCRalphabeta/CD19-depleted stem cell transplant. The CDR3 here is CASSTRQGASYEQYF. The CDR3 DNA follows: TGTGCCAGCAGCACCCGACAGGGGGCCTCCTACGAGCAGTACTTC.